These T cell receptor beta chains were read from a single sample in a study of blood T cell repertoires in COVID-19. The repertoire was sequenced with immunoSEQ multiplex PCR; TCRdb's copy has only in-frame clones and lacks some. The table has more than 250,000 clones, approximately 85% seen once; the top ten hold 2.2%. The sequenced material came from PBMCs or T cells enriched from blood (not recorded which). The origin of the receptors is a man aged 25 to 40 who had recovered from COVID-19. The CDR3 runs from the conserved cysteine through the conserved F or W. A D gene is named only where the DNA matches it firmly. Expanded clones are given a class, and other clones once, few, many or no size at all.

V	J	length	D	size	CDR3	DNA
TRBV10-3	TRBJ2-1	11	TRBD1	.	CAISTGTGKFF	TGTGCCATCAGCACCGGGACAGGGAAGTTCTTC
TRBV4-2	TRBJ2-7	13	.	once	CASSQARTYEQYF	TGTGCCAGCAGCCAAGCTCGAACTTACGAGCAGTACTTC
TRBV7-2	TRBJ2-7	15	.	.	CASSLQAGDSYEQYF	TGTGCCAGCAGCTTACAGGCAGGGGATAGCTACGAGCAGTACTTC
TRBV25-1	TRBJ2-1	15	.	once	CASTSRLSSYNEQFF	TGTGCCAGCACCTCTCGTTTGAGCTCCTACAATGAGCAGTTCTTC
TRBV25-1	TRBJ1-6	18	.	.	CASSEGRVRSSYNSPLHF	TGTGCCAGCAGTGAAGGTCGAGTGAGGAGCTCCTATAATTCACCCCTCCACTTT
TRBV7-9	TRBJ2-7	14	.	once	CASSLVEGAYEQYF	TGTGCCAGCAGCTTAGTTGAGGGGGCCTACGAGCAGTACTTC
TRBV5-1	TRBJ2-5	13	.	.	CASSGGNQETQYF	TGCGCCAGCAGTGGGGGGAACCAAGAGACCCAGTACTTC
TRBV3-1/TRBV3-2	TRBJ1-2	15	TRBD1	.	CASSQGQGSVNGYTF	TGTGCCAGCAGCCAAGGACAGGGTAGTGTGAATGGCTACACCTTC
TRBV10-1	TRBJ1-6	13	.	.	CASSDLRGSPLHF	TGCGCCAGCAGTGATTTAAGGGGTTCACCCCTCCACTTT
TRBV7-3	TRBJ2-5	14	.	.	CASSLYPQQETQYF	TGTGCCAGCAGCTTATATCCACAACAAGAGACCCAGTACTTC
TRBV9	TRBJ1-6	17	TRBD1	.	CASSWAGGTSNNSPLHF	TGTGCCAGCAGCTGGGCAGGGGGGACATCTAACAATTCACCCCTCCACTTT
TRBV4-1	TRBJ2-1	15	.	.	CASSQDRLALNEQFF	TGCGCCAGCAGCCAAGATCGCCTAGCGCTCAATGAGCAGTTCTTC
TRBV5-4	TRBJ1-2	15	TRBD1	.	CASSSRQGNNYGYTF	TGTGCCAGCAGCTCCCGACAGGGCAATAACTATGGCTACACCTTC
TRBV10-3	TRBJ1-5	13	.	few	CAISGTQGQPQHF	TGTGCCATCAGTGGCACCCAGGGGCAGCCCCAGCATTTT
TRBV27	TRBJ2-1	14	TRBD1	.	CASSGGDRGYEQFF	TGTGCCAGCAGTGGGGGGGACAGGGGCTATGAGCAGTTCTTC
TRBV7-3	TRBJ2-5	17	TRBD1	.	CASSLRAGTGAQETQYF	TGTGCCAGCAGCTTAAGGGCCGGGACAGGGGCACAAGAGACCCAGTACTTC
TRBV5-1	TRBJ1-2	13	.	.	CASSLELQGHYTF	TGCGCCAGCAGCTTGGAGTTGCAGGGCCACTACACCTTC
TRBV5-1	TRBJ1-2	12	.	once	CADSFDGIGYTF	TGCGCCGATAGCTTCGACGGGATTGGCTACACCTTC
TRBV10-3	TRBJ2-1	15	TRBD1	.	CAISDPGQGYNEQFF	TGTGCCATCAGTGATCCGGGACAGGGGTACAATGAGCAGTTCTTC
TRBV3-1/TRBV3-2	TRBJ1-4	16	TRBD1	.	CASSQASVQGSEKLFF	TGTGCCAGCAGCCAAGCCAGCGTACAGGGGAGTGAAAAACTGTTTTTT
TRBV7-3	TRBJ2-7	15	TRBD1	.	CASSLFSGQRYEQYF	TGTGCCAGCAGCTTATTTTCGGGACAGAGATACGAGCAGTACTTC
TRBV5-6	TRBJ2-7	14	.	many	CASSLPGSSYEQYF	TGTGCCAGCAGCCTCCCGGGAAGCTCCTACGAGCAGTACTTC
TRBV28	TRBJ1-1	12	.	once	CAISIGDTEAFF	TGTGCCATCTCGATCGGGGACACTGAAGCTTTCTTT